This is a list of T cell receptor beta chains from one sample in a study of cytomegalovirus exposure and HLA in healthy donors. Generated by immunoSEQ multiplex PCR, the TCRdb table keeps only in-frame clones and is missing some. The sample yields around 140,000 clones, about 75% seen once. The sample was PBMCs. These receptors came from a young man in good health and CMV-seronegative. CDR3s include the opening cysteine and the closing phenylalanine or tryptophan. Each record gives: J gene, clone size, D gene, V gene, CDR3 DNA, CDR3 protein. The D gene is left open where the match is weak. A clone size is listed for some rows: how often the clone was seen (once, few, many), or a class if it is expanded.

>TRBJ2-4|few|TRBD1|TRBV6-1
TGTGCCAGCAGTGAAAGGGGGCCAAACATTCAGTACTTC
CASSERGPNIQYF
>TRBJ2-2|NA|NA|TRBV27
TGTGCCAGCAGTTTCTCGGTGGGCCACGACACCGGGGAGCTGTTTTTT
CASSFSVGHDTGELFF
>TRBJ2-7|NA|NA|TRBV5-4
TGTGCCAGCAGCTTAGGGGCCAGGAGCTCCTACGAGCAGTACTTC
CASSLGARSSYEQYF
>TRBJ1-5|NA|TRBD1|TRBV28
TGTGCCAGCAGTTTCGACAGGGTGGAAAGTCAGCCCCAGCATTTT
CASSFDRVESQPQHF
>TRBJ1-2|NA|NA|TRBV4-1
TGCGCCAGCAGCCAGGGGGCCTATGGCTACACCTTC
CASSQGAYGYTF
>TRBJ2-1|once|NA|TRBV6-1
TGTGCCAGCAGTGAAGAGATGGCAGGGAAGTACAATGAGCAGTTCTTC
CASSEEMAGKYNEQFF
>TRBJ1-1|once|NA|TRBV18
TGTGCCAGCTCACCCAGGGTATTGAACACTGAAGCTTTCTTT
CASSPRVLNTEAFF
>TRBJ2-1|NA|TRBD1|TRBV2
TGTGCCAGCAGCTGGGACAGGGGGTGTTTCTTC
CASSWDRGCFF
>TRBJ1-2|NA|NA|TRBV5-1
TGCGCCAGCAGCCCCACGGCAGGGATCCTAAACTATGGCTACACCTTC
CASSPTAGILNYGYTF
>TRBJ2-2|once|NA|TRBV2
TGTGCCAGCGAGGAGCTCGGGGAGCTGTTTTTT
CASEELGELFF
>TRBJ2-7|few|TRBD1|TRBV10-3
TGTGCCATCAGTGAGGGACAGGGGGGTCGGTACGAGCAGTACTTC
CAISEGQGGRYEQYF
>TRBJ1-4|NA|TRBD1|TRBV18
TGTGCCAGCTCACCAGTCACAGGGGTCGGTGAAAAACTGTTTTTT
CASSPVTGVGEKLFF
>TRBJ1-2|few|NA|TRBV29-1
TGCAGCGTTGAAGTAGAGGGCTATGGCTACACCTTC
CSVEVEGYGYTF
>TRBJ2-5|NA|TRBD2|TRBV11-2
TGTGCCAGCAGCTTAGGCGGGACTAGAAAAGAGACCCAGTACTTC
CASSLGGTRKETQYF
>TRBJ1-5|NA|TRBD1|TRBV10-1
TGCGCCAGCAGTAGGACAGGGTCTCAGCCCCAGCATTTT
CASSRTGSQPQHF
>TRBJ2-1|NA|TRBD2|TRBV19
TGTGCCAGTGAGGGACTAGCGGGAGGGAACAATGAGCAGTTCTTC
CASEGLAGGNNEQFF
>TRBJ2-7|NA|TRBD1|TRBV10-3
TGTGCCATCAGGAGGCTGGGACAGCTAGACGAGCAGTACTTC
CAIRRLGQLDEQYF
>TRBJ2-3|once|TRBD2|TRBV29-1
TGCAGCGTTGAGACTAGCGGGATGGGGACAGATACGCAGTATTTT
CSVETSGMGTDTQYF
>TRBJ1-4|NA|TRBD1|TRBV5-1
TGCGCCAGCGGGACAGCAACTAATGAAAAACTGTTTTTT
CASGTATNEKLFF
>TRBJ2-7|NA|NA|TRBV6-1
TGTGCCAGCAGTCAAGATGGCCGAGGGTGGGAGCAGTACTTC
CASSQDGRGWEQYF
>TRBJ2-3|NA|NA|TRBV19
TGTGCCAGTACTACGGGGAGGAGCACAGATACGCAGTATTTT
CASTTGRSTDTQYF
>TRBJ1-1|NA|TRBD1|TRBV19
TGTGCCAGTAGTATAGCGCGACAGGGCCGGGACACTGAAGCTTTCTTT
CASSIARQGRDTEAFF
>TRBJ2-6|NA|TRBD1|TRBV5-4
TGTGCCAGCAGCTTTCCGGGACAGGGAGGCTCTGGGGCCAACGTCCTGACTTTC
CASSFPGQGGSGANVLTF
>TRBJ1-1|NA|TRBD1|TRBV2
TGTGCCAGCAGTTACAACAGGGGGGAGAACACTGAAGCTTTCTTT
CASSYNRGENTEAFF
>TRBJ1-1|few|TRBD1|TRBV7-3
TGTGCCAGCAGCTTAGACAGGGCCACTGAAGCTTTCTTT
CASSLDRATEAFF
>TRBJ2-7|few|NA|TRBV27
TGTGCCAGCAGTTTATCGTCGGTTTCCTACGAGCAGTACTTC
CASSLSSVSYEQYF
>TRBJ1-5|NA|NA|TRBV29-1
TGCAGCGTTGCGGGGGGACAAAACAATCAGCCCCAGCATTTT
CSVAGGQNNQPQHF
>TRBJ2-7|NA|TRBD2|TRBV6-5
TGTGCCAGCAGTTACTCCCTAGCGGGGTCCTACGAGCAGTACTTC
CASSYSLAGSYEQYF
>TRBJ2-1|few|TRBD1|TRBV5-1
TGCGCCAGTGGACAGGGGTCCTACAATGAGCAGTTCTTC
CASGQGSYNEQFF
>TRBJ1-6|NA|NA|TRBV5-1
TGCGCCAGCAGCTTGGTGCGGGACGCGGGTTCACCCCCCCACTTT
CASSLVRDAGSPPHF
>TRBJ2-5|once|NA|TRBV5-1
TGCGCCAGCAGCTTGCTGGGGACACAAGAGACCCAGTACTTC
CASSLLGTQETQYF
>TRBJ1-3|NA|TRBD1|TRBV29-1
TGCAGCGTGATGGGGACAGGGTTCTCTGGAAACACCATATATTTT
CSVMGTGFSGNTIYF
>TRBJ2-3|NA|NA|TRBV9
TGTGCCAGCAGCGTACGGGGGTCGATCGATACGCAGTATTTT
CASSVRGSIDTQYF
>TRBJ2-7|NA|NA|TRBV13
TGTGCCAGCAGCCAACGTGGGGCTAGCTCCTACGAGCAGTACTTC
CASSQRGASSYEQYF
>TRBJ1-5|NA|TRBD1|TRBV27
TGTGCCACCAGGGGATGGGGCAGGGGGGAACAGCCCCAGCATTTT
CATRGWGRGEQPQHF
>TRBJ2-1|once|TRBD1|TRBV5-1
TGCGCCAGCAGGACAGGGGGCCACAATGAGCAGTTCTTC
CASRTGGHNEQFF
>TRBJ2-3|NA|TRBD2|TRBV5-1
TGCGCCAGCAGCCCGGGGGGACTAGGAGGAGATACGCAGTATTTT
CASSPGGLGGDTQYF
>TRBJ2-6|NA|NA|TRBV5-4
TGTGCCAGCAGCTTGGCTGGGGCCCCTCTAGGCTCTGGGGCCAACGTCCTGACTTTC
CASSLAGAPLGSGANVLTF
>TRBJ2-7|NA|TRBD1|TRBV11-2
TGTGCCAGCAGCTCCGACAGGGGTAAGAGCTCCTACGAGCAGTACTTC
CASSSDRGKSSYEQYF